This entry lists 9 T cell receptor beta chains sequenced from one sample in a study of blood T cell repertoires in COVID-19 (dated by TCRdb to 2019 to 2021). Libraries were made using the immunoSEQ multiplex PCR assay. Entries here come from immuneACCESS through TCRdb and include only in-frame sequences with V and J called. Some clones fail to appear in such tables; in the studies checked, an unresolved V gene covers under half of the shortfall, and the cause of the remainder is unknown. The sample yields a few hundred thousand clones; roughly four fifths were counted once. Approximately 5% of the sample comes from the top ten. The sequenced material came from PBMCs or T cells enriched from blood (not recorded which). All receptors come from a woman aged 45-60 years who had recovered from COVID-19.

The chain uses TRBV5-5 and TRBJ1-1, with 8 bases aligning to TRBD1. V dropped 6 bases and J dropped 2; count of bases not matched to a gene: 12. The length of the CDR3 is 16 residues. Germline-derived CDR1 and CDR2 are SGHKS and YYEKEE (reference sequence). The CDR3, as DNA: TGTGCCAGCAACTACAGGGGGAGCTTAGATAACACTGAAGCTTTCTTT. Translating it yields CASNYRGSLDNTEAFF.

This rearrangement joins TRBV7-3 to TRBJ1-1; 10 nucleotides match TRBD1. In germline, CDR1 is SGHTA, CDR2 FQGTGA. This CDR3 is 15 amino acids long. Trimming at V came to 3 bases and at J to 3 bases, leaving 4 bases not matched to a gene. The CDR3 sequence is CASSLTGGVDTEAFF. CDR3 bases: TGTGCCAGCAGCTTGACAGGGGGCGTCGACACTGAAGCTTTCTTT.

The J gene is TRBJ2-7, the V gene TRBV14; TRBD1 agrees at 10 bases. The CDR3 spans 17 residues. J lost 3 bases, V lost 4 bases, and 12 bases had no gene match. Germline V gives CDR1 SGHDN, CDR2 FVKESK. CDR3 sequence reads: CASSPRTGGEGVYEQYF. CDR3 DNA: TGTGCCAGCAGCCCCCGGACAGGGGGAGAAGGGGTCTACGAGCAGTACTTC.

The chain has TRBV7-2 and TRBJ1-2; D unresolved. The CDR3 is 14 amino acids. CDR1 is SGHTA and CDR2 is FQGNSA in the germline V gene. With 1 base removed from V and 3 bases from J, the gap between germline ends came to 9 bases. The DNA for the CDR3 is TGTGCCAGCAGCTTAGTAGCCGCCGACTATGGCTACACCTTC. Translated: CASSLVAADYGYTF.

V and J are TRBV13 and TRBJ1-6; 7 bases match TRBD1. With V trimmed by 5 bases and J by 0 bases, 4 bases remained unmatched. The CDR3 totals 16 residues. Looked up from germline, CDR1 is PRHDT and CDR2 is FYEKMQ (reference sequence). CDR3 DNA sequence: TGTGCCAGCAGCCTGACAGGGAGCTCCTATAATTCACCCCTCCACTTT. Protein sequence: CASSLTGSSYNSPLHF.

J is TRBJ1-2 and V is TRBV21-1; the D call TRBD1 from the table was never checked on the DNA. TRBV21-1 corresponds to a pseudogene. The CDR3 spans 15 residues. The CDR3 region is CASSKVGGANYGYTF. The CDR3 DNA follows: TGTGCCAGCAGCAAAGTAGGGGGAGCTAACTATGGCTACACCTTC.

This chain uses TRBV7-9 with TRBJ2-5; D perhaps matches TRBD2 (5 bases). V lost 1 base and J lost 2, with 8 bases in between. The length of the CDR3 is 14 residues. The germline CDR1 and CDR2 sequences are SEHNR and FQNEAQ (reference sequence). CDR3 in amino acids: CASSLVRGQETQYF. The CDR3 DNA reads TGTGCCAGCAGCTTAGTTCGGGGACAAGAGACCCAGTACTTC.

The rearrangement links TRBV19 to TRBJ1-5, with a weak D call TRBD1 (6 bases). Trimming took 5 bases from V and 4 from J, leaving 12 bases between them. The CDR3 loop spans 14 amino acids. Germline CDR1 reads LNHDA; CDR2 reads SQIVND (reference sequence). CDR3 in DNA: TGTGCCAGTAGTCGCGCCCAGGGGAATCAGCCCCAGCATTTT. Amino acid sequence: CASSRAQGNQPQHF. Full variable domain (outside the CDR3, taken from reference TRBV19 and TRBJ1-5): DGGITQSPKYLFRKEGQNVTLSCEQNLNHDAMYWYRQDPGQGLRLIYYSQIVNDFQKGDIAEGYSVSREKKESFPLTVTSAQKNPTAFYLCASSRAQGNQPQHFGDGTRLSIL.

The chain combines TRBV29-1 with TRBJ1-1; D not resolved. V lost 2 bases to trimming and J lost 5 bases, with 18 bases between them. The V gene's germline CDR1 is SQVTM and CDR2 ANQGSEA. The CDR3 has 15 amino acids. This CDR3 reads CSVELGRQRYTEAFF. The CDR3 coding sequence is TGCAGCGTTGAACTCGGGCGCCAGCGGTATACTGAAGCTTTCTTT.